This T cell receptor (beta chain) was recorded in a study of human T cells and chemical hapten exposure. Noted time point: patch test 1, 2 weeks after DPC sensitization. Treatment here: therapeutic diphenylcyclopropenone sensitization with weekly scalp DPC. This clonotype appeared many times. TCRdb redid the calling of the RACE reads with MiXCR, one entry per CDR3 protein. The data hold about 57,000 distinct CDR3 sequences, with 7% to 10% observed a single time. The CDR3 loop spans 17 amino acids. CDR1 and CDR2 from the germline V gene are LNHDA and SQIVND (reference sequence). V lost 6 bases to trimming and J lost 1 base, with 20 bases between them.

This chain uses TRBV19 with TRBJ2-3; D tentatively fits TRBD1 or TRBD2 (5 bases each). The clonotype was recovered from a woman between 40 and 50 years old with alopecia areata. Some clones in this sample may be carry-over from other donors' samples. This sample comprised whole blood, obtained in connection with sensitization to the hapten diphenylcyclopropenone (DPC). In DNA, the CDR3 is TGTGCCAGTAGGCGTACCGGGACCTCTTCCGGCACAGATACGCAGTATTTT. This translates into CASRRTGTSSGTDTQYF.